What follows describes a single T cell receptor beta chain. One entry per CDR3 protein, called by TCRdb with MiXCR from the 5' RACE reads. The sample lists about 410,000 distinct CDR3 sequences; roughly 17% were seen once. The data stem from a study of T-cell memory formation after mild COVID-19. This sequence was found in a man younger than 30 who had mild COVID-19 (a few samples of this study predate the infection). Cell type and time point are not known. The sequencing sample was made of PBMCs or a T cell subset sorted from them (not recorded which).

CDR3 protein: CASTLGGVNSPLHF. In nucleotides, the CDR3 is TGTGCCAGCACCCTTGGGGGGGTTAATTCACCCCTCCACTTT. V and J are TRBV7-9 and TRBJ1-6, with D possibly being TRBD1 (5 bases). CDR3 size: 14 residues. The V and J ends lost 7 bases and 6 bases respectively, with 13 bases between them. Germline-derived CDR1 and CDR2 are SEHNR and FQNEAQ (reference sequence).